This paragraph reports one TCR beta chain. Its antigen is undetermined. The protocol was immunoSEQ multiplex PCR, while the TCRdb copy is restricted to in-frame clones and leaves out a portion. The data contain 55,000 to 65,000 clones, 65% to 80% of them seen just once; the ten biggest clones take up about 7.3%. As to time point: baseline pretreatment blood. Specified treatment: 15 Gy SBRT to primary tumor, nephrectomy 4 weeks later. These data are taken from a study of radiation and T cells in renal cell carcinoma. General study results and limits: Without pretreatment biopsies, baseline tumor clonotype presence was undetermined.

This TCR derives from a man between 60 and 75 years old with renal cell carcinoma. The starting material was blood, obtained from a patient whose treatment included radiotherapy and nephrectomy.

The CDR3 DNA follows: TGTGCCAGCAGCACCGGACTAGCGGAGGGCATTCAGTACTTC. This translates into CASSTGLAEGIQYF. V gene TRBV7-2 combines with J gene TRBJ2-4; 10 nucleotides align to TRBD2. This CDR3 comprises 14 residues. The J segment lost 9 bases and the V segment lost 5 bases, leaving 7 bases of the junction unmatched. Germline loops: CDR1 SGHTA, CDR2 FQGNSA.